These 24 T cell receptor beta chains came from one sample sequenced in a study of regulatory T cells in long-lasting Graves disease. According to the study, TCR beta libraries were built with iRepertoire HTBI primers and CDR3-region Arm-PCR. TCRdb re-called the multiplex PCR reads through MiXCR, storing one row per CDR3 protein. This sample has approximately 400,000 distinct CDR3 sequences, with 20% to 25% found just once. Documented time point: persistent/refractory GD, antithyroid drugs over 5 years with positive TRAb. The TCR library was made from RNA that had been extracted from PBMCs in TRIzol. The sample in question was peripheral blood mononuclear cells (PBMCs), obtained when the disease was refractory, from a patient treated with antithyroid drugs. These receptors came from a female donor with Graves disease.

This clonotype was found many times. J is TRBJ1-1 and V is TRBV2; D gene uncertain. Germline lookup yields CDR1 SNHLY and CDR2 FYNNEI. The ends were cut back, 7 bases at V and 1 base at J, with 10 bases in the middle. The CDR3 is 13 residues long. DNA of the CDR3: TGTGCCAGCACGGTATCGGGGAACACTGAAGCTTTCTTT. Translation gives CASTVSGNTEAFF.

This clonotype was detected a few times. This chain connects TRBV9 to TRBJ1-1; D unresolved. The CDR3 sequence is 15 residues long. The germline V gene encodes CDR1 SGDLS and CDR2 YYNGEE. Deletions cut 4 bases from V and 4 bases from J, with 17 bases between. The CDR3 here is CASSLFSSPLTEAFF. The CDR3 nucleotides are TGTGCCAGCAGCCTGTTTAGCTCCCCCCTCACTGAAGCTTTCTTT.

The chain couples TRBV6-5 to TRBJ2-1; TRBD1 is a possible D gene (5 bases). Trimming removed 0 bases from V and 7 bases from J, with 10 bases in between. CDR1 is MNHEY and CDR2 is SVGAGI in the germline V gene. The CDR3 contains 14 residues. This CDR3 reads CASSYSTVLNEQFF. Here the CDR3 DNA reads TGTGCCAGCAGTTACTCGACAGTCCTTAATGAGCAGTTCTTC.

This clonotype appeared a few times. The V and J genes are TRBV13 and TRBJ1-1; tentative D call: TRBD1 (6 bases). CDR1 is PRHDT, CDR2 FYEKMQ, per germline (reference sequence). V was pared by 6 bases and J by 11 bases, with 16 bases between. The CDR3 has 12 amino acids. CDR3 sequence: CASREGDSGAFF. The CDR3, as DNA: TGTGCCAGCAGAGAGGGGGATTCAGGCGCTTTCTTT.

This clonotype was observed a handful of times. The chain recombines TRBV7-9 with TRBJ2-2, with TRBD2 matching over 14 bases. The CDR3 extends over 17 amino acids. With 3 bases clipped from V and 5 bases from J, the junction kept 5 bases outside the gene matches. Germline CDR1 is SEHNR and CDR2 is FQNEAQ (reference sequence). The CDR3 here is CASSLAGTSGSTGELFF. The CDR3 coding sequence is TGTGCCAGCAGCTTGGCCGGGACTAGCGGGAGTACCGGGGAGCTGTTTTTT.

This clonotype was observed at least ten times. The chain has TRBV2 and TRBJ1-5; D unclear. V gave up 7 bases and J gave up 2 bases, with 12 bases separating them. This CDR3 spans 14 amino acids. Germline lookup yields CDR1 SNHLY and CDR2 FYNNEI. The CDR3 spells CASKVGTGNQPQHF. The CDR3 coding sequence is TGTGCCAGCAAGGTGGGCACAGGCAATCAGCCCCAGCATTTT. The full variable domain, completed using reference TRBV2 and TRBJ1-5, is EPEVTQTPSHQVTQMGQEVILRCVPISNHLYFYWYRQILGQKVEFLVSFYNNEISEKSEIFDDQFSVERPDGSNFTLKIRSTKLEDSAMYFCASKVGTGNQPQHFGDGTRLSIL.

V and J are TRBV7-2 and TRBJ2-4; a possible D gene is TRBD1 (5 bases). Trimming left V 1 base short and J 2 bases short, with 9 bases between. Germline assignment: CDR1 SGHTA and CDR2 FQGNSA. The CDR3 loop spans 15 amino acids. DNA of the CDR3: TGTGCCAGCAGCTTAGAGGGGCTCTCCAAAAACATTCAGTACTTC. Residues: CASSLEGLSKNIQYF.

The CDR3 spells CASSSPGTLFTDTQYF. CDR3 bases: TGTGCCAGCAGTTCTCCCGGGACTCTCTTCACAGATACGCAGTATTTT. The chain recombines TRBV28 with TRBJ2-3; weak D call: TRBD2 (6 bases). Trimming shortened V by 4 bases and J by 2 bases, and 16 bases separated the two germline ends. This CDR3 comprises 16 residues. CDR1 is MDHEN and CDR2 is SYDVKM in the germline V gene.

The V and J genes are TRBV5-1 and TRBJ1-1; tentative D call: TRBD1 (6 bases). This CDR3 is 14 amino acids long. V shed 4 bases and J shed 1 base, with 11 bases lying between them. Germline CDR1 and CDR2: SGHRS and YFSETQ. This CDR3 is CASSVGHTNTEAFF. The CDR3 DNA is TGCGCCAGCAGCGTGGGACATACGAACACTGAAGCTTTCTTT.

The genes are TRBV20-1 and TRBJ2-2; 10 nucleotides agree with TRBD2. The CDR3 contains 14 residues. Unmatched junction bases numbered 6, after V lost 6 bases and J lost 5 bases. The germline CDR1 and CDR2 sequences are DFQATT and SNEGSKA (reference sequence). This CDR3 reads CSAILAGVTGELFF. In DNA form, the CDR3 reads TGCAGTGCCATCCTAGCGGGAGTTACCGGGGAGCTGTTTTTT.

This clonotype has a count of ten or more. V usage is TRBV30 and J usage is TRBJ1-5; D gene ambiguous. The CDR3 extends over 15 amino acids. The V and J ends lost 0 bases and 2 bases respectively, with 11 bases between them. CDR1 is GTSNPN, CDR2 SVGIG, per germline (reference sequence). In nucleotides, the CDR3 is TGTGCCTGGAGTGTTCACCCGATGGGCAATCAGCCCCAGCATTTT. As protein: CAWSVHPMGNQPQHF.

There are a few counts of this clonotype. The genes are TRBV29-1 and TRBJ2-2, with 8 bases matching TRBD1. The germline V gene encodes CDR1 SQVTM and CDR2 ANQGSEA. The length of the CDR3 is 21 residues. Trimming cost V 6 bases and J 1 base; bases outside gene matches: 25. The CDR3 loop reads CSVDGQGKRHQPYRNTGELFF. The CDR3 DNA reads as TGCAGCGTAGACGGACAGGGAAAACGACACCAGCCATATAGGAACACCGGGGAGCTGTTTTTT.

This clonotype was detected ten times or more. The J gene is TRBJ2-7, the V gene TRBV7-2; D gene uncertain. With 5 bases removed from V and 2 bases from J, the gap between germline ends came to 13 bases. The CDR3 covers 14 residues. Germline CDR1 reads SGHTA; CDR2 reads FQGNSA. CDR3 nucleotides: TGTGCCAGCAGCAGGAATCAAGGGCCCTACGAGCAGTACTTC. It translates to CASSRNQGPYEQYF.

This clonotype came up a few times. J is TRBJ1-1 and V is TRBV6-1, with TRBD1 identical over 7 bases. Germline V gives CDR1 MNHNS, CDR2 SASEGT. V shed 8 bases and J 1 base; nucleotides not matched to a gene: 4. The CDR3 runs to 13 residues. The DNA for the CDR3 is TGTGCCAGCGCGACAGGGCCGAACACTGAAGCTTTCTTT. It encodes CASATGPNTEAFF.

With regard to this clonotype: This clone may be a read error of a much larger clone one base away. The CDR3 coding sequence is TGTGCCAGCAGCTTAGGGCCCCAGCGGGATTACGAGCAGTACTTC. Protein product: CASSLGPQRDYEQYF. This chain links TRBV7-2 with TRBJ2-7; TRBD2 matches at 7 bases. In germline, CDR1 is SGHTA, CDR2 FQGNSA. Trimming cost V 1 base and J 4 bases; bases outside gene matches: 7. The CDR3 extends over 15 amino acids.

This chain uses TRBV5-5 with TRBJ2-7, with 12 nucleotides matching TRBD2. Germline V CDR1 and CDR2: SGHKS, YYEKEE (reference sequence). This CDR3 has 20 residues. The J segment lost 0 bases and the V segment lost 4 bases, leaving 17 bases of the junction unmatched. CDR3 nucleotides: TGTGCCAGCAGCAGAACCGGGACTAGCGGGCTAGAGAGAAGCTCCTACGAGCAGTACTTC. This encodes CASSRTGTSGLERSSYEQYF.

The chain employs TRBV7-9 and TRBJ2-2, with D unclear. V was pared by 5 bases and J by 7 bases, with 2 bases between. The CDR3 totals 10 residues. The germline V gene has CDR1 SEHNR and CDR2 FQNEAQ (reference sequence). The CDR3 nucleotides read TGTGCCAGCAGCCTCGGGGAGCTGTTTTTT. As protein: CASSLGELFF.

This clonotype showed up just a few times. The V call is TRBV2, the J call TRBJ2-6; no clear D. Trimming took 1 base from V and 4 from J, leaving 11 bases between them. This CDR3 contains 16 residues. Germline V gene data show CDR1 as SNHLY and CDR2 as FYNNEI. The DNA of the CDR3 is TGTGCCAGCAGTGAAGGACCAAATGGGGGGGCCAACGTCCTGACTTTC. It specifies CASSEGPNGGANVLTF.

This clonotype was detected many times. The chain couples TRBV6-1 to TRBJ1-1; 7 positions match TRBD1. Unmatched junction bases numbered 11, after V lost 6 bases and J lost 4 bases. Germline V gives CDR1 MNHNS, CDR2 SASEGT. The CDR3 has 15 amino acids. The CDR3 coding sequence is TGTGCCAGCAGAAAACCACAGGGGCTGGGCACTGAAGCTTTCTTT. Its translation: CASRKPQGLGTEAFF.

This clonotype has a count of ten or more. The chain employs TRBV20-1 and TRBJ2-3; 7 bases are a match to TRBD1. V lost 6 bases, J lost 0 bases, and 9 bases stayed unmatched. Germline V gives CDR1 DFQATT, CDR2 SNEGSKA (reference sequence). The CDR3 contains 15 residues. The CDR3 coding sequence is TGCAGTGCCGTAGGGGACAGATCTAGCACAGATACGCAGTATTTT. This codes for CSAVGDRSSTDTQYF.

There are many counts of this clonotype. Here the CDR3 reads CASSLRFDRNYGYTF. CDR3 coding DNA: TGTGCCAGCAGTTTAAGGTTCGACAGAAATTATGGCTACACCTTC. The chain uses TRBV27 and TRBJ1-2; weak D call: TRBD1 (5 bases). Germline V gene data show CDR1 as MNHEY and CDR2 as SMNVEV (reference sequence). V dropped 2 bases and J dropped 5 bases, with 15 bases sitting between them. The CDR3 covers 15 residues.

Ten or more counts support this clonotype. The chain is built from TRBV28 and TRBJ1-2, with D perhaps TRBD1 (5 bases). This CDR3 has 15 amino acids. The germline CDR1 and CDR2 sequences are MDHEN and SYDVKM. The ends were cut back, 1 base at V and 7 bases at J, with 16 bases in the middle. In DNA, the CDR3 is TGTGCCAGCAGTTTATTCCCGGTCGCAAGGGGTGGCTACACCTTC. Its protein product is CASSLFPVARGGYTF.

This clonotype has more than one count but fewer than ten. The chain has TRBV29-1 and TRBJ1-2; D remains unclear. V was clipped by 4 bases and J by 8 bases, with 11 bases between them. Germline V gives CDR1 SQVTM, CDR2 ANQGSEA. The CDR3 has 11 residues. The CDR3 protein is CSVAGAGGYTF. DNA of the CDR3: TGCAGCGTTGCAGGCGCTGGGGGCTACACCTTC.

This chain joins TRBV29-1 and TRBJ2-3; no firm D call. Deletions cut 4 bases from V and 0 bases from J, with 14 bases between. The CDR3 contains 15 residues. Germline CDR1 and CDR2: SQVTM and ANQGSEA. The CDR3 sequence: CSVARTAASTDTQYF. DNA for the CDR3: TGCAGCGTTGCCCGGACGGCGGCTAGCACAGATACGCAGTATTTT.